A selection of T cell receptor beta chains follows, all from one sample in a study of T-cell memory formation after mild COVID-19. One entry per CDR3 protein results from TCRdb running MiXCR on the 5' RACE reads. The sample contains 430,000 or so distinct CDR3 sequences, about 23% of which appear only once. The sample was PBMCs or a T cell subset sorted from them (not recorded which). Receptor source: an adult woman who had mild COVID-19 (a few samples of this study predate the infection). Cell type and time point are not known. The CDR3 runs from the conserved cysteine through the conserved F or W. A D gene is named only where the DNA matches it firmly. For some rows the clone size is stated as once, few or many, or as a class when expanded; others skip it.

v_gene,j_gene,d_gene,abundance,CDR3aa,CDR3nt
TRBV7-9,TRBJ2-7,TRBD2,-,CASSPRPGLAAAYEQYF,TGTGCCAGCAGCCCTAGACCGGGCCTAGCGGCGGCCTACGAGCAGTACTTC
TRBV20-1,TRBJ2-3,TRBD2,-,CSAGLAGGYDTQYF,TGCAGTGCTGGACTAGCGGGAGGATACGATACGCAGTATTTT
TRBV6-5,TRBJ2-7,-,few,CASSYSTPTSGEQYF,TGTGCCAGCAGTTACTCGACCCCAACCTCTGGCGAGCAGTACTTC
TRBV5-5,TRBJ1-1,-,few,CASSLWGRGTEAFF,TGTGCCAGCAGCTTGTGGGGCCGGGGGACTGAAGCTTTCTTT
TRBV7-6,TRBJ1-2,-,-,CASSLAQGASYGYTF,TGTGCCAGCAGCTTAGCTCAGGGAGCGAGCTATGGCTACACCTTC
TRBV14,TRBJ1-2,-,-,CASSRTASYGYTF,TGTGCCAGCAGCAGGACGGCGAGCTATGGCTACACCTTC
TRBV4-3,TRBJ2-1,-,-,CASSQDVVGEQFF,TGCGCCAGCAGCCAAGATGTGGTAGGCGAACAGTTCTTC
TRBV7-2,TRBJ2-1,TRBD2,-,CASSPRTSGTNNEQFF,TGTGCCAGCAGCCCCAGGACTAGCGGGACCAACAATGAGCAGTTCTTC
TRBV19,TRBJ2-5,TRBD2,-,CATKQLAGGPVETQYF,TGTGCCACCAAGCAGCTAGCGGGGGGGCCGGTGGAGACCCAGTACTTC
TRBV2,TRBJ2-3,-,-,CASSWTVNTQYF,TGTGCCAGCAGTTGGACAGTGAATACGCAGTATTTT
TRBV7-2,TRBJ2-4,TRBD2,-,CASSLDPATSGRDKNIQYF,TGTGCCAGCAGCTTAGATCCCGCAACTAGCGGGAGAGATAAAAACATTCAGTACTTC
TRBV7-9,TRBJ2-2,-,few,CASSLGPRNRVNTGELFF,TGTGCCAGCAGCTTAGGACCGCGGAACAGGGTGAACACCGGGGAGCTGTTTTTT
TRBV7-2,TRBJ2-5,-,-,CASSFGQGGSQETQYF,TGTGCCAGCAGCTTTGGACAGGGAGGGAGCCAAGAGACCCAGTACTTC
TRBV6-5,TRBJ2-1,-,-,CASSIRQDEEFF,TGTGCCAGCAGCATTCGACAGGACGAGGAGTTCTTC
TRBV20-1,TRBJ1-1,-,-,CSAGRGGKGTEAFF,TGCAGTGCTGGCCGAGGGGGGAAGGGCACTGAAGCTTTCTTT
TRBV10-3,TRBJ2-3,-,few,CAIGGREADTQYF,TGTGCCATCGGGGGCAGGGAGGCAGATACGCAGTATTTT
TRBV3-1,TRBJ2-2,-,few,CASSQDWTGELFF,TGTGCCAGCAGCCAAGATTGGACCGGGGAGCTGTTTTTT
TRBV18,TRBJ2-1,-,few,CASSPEVRNEQFF,TGTGCCAGCTCACCAGAGGTCCGCAATGAGCAGTTCTTC
TRBV5-1,TRBJ1-2,TRBD1,-,CASSLGQGVYGYTF,TGCGCCAGCAGCTTGGGACAGGGGGTATATGGCTACACCTTC
TRBV7-9,TRBJ1-2,-,-,CASSPPWDGGYIGYTF,TGTGCCAGCAGCCCACCGTGGGACGGCGGTTATATTGGCTACACCTTC
TRBV7-2,TRBJ2-6,-,once,CASSPMAGTGANVLTF,TGTGCCAGCAGCCCTATGGCAGGGACTGGGGCCAACGTCCTGACTTTC
TRBV28,TRBJ2-1,TRBD2,-,CASSEREGGNNEQFF,TGTGCCAGCTCAGAGCGGGAGGGAGGCAACAATGAGCAGTTCTTC
TRBV25-1,TRBJ2-5,-,-,CASSEGGAQTQYF,TGTGCCAGCAGTGAAGGGGGCGCTCAGACCCAGTACTTC
TRBV5-1,TRBJ2-3,TRBD2,-,CASSFGTSSLTSTDTQYF,TGCGCCAGCAGCTTTGGGACTAGCTCCCTAACTAGCACAGATACGCAGTATTTT
TRBV25-1,TRBJ2-7,-,few,CANTIFRRAFSYEQYF,TGTGCCAATACGATATTTAGACGGGCTTTCTCCTACGAGCAGTACTTC
TRBV29-1,TRBJ2-3,-,-,CSVVLSSTDTQYF,TGCAGCGTTGTTCTATCTAGCACAGATACGCAGTATTTT
TRBV20-1,TRBJ1-1,TRBD1,-,CSARDFARGGTEAFF,TGCAGTGCTAGAGATTTTGCCAGGGGGGGAACTGAAGCTTTCTTT
TRBV2,TRBJ2-3,-,-,CASSIWGDTQYF,TGTGCCAGCAGTATTTGGGGAGATACGCAGTACTTT
TRBV29-1,TRBJ2-7,TRBD1,-,CSVSGTGGYEQYF,TGCAGCGTTTCCGGGACAGGGGGATACGAGCAGTACTTC
TRBV6-1,TRBJ2-3,TRBD2,-,CASSDKRGLDTQYF,TGTGCCAGCAGTGATAAGCGGGGGCTAGATACGCAGTATTTT
TRBV6-4,TRBJ2-3,-,-,CASSDGQDTDTQYF,TGTGCCAGCAGTGACGGGCAGGACACAGATACGCAGTATTTT
TRBV11-2,TRBJ2-1,TRBD2,few,CASSLDWGTSGAIF,TGTGCCAGCAGCTTAGATTGGGGGACTAGCGGAGCTATCTTC
TRBV24-1,TRBJ2-3,-,few,CATRRGVTDTQYF,TGTGCCACCAGGCGGGGAGTCACAGATACGCAGTATTTT
TRBV6-6,TRBJ1-1,-,few,CASSQRGAITEAFF,TGTGCCAGCTCCCAGAGGGGGGCAATCACTGAAGCTTTCTTT
TRBV14,TRBJ2-5,-,few,CASSQAPRRWQETQYF,TGTGCCAGCAGCCAAGCCCCCCGCAGGTGGCAAGAGACCCAGTACTTC
TRBV7-9,TRBJ2-1,TRBD2,-,CASSSRLAGFDEQFF,TGTGCCAGCAGCTCCCGACTAGCGGGATTCGATGAGCAGTTCTTC
TRBV20-1,TRBJ1-5,-,-,CSASTGRVDQPQHF,TGCAGTGCTAGTACGGGCAGGGTGGATCAGCCCCAGCATTTT
TRBV6-6,TRBJ1-1,-,-,CASSFIRGNTEAFF,TGTGCCAGCAGTTTCATCAGGGGGAACACTGAAGCTTTCTTT
TRBV4-3,TRBJ2-1,TRBD2,-,CASSSPGGGYNEQFF,TGCGCCAGCAGTTCCCCGGGGGGAGGGTACAATGAGCAGTTCTTC
TRBV7-9,TRBJ2-1,-,-,CASSLGRFDSPEKTYNEQFF,TGTGCCAGCAGCTTAGGCAGGTTCGACAGCCCCGAAAAGACCTACAATGAGCAGTTCTTC
TRBV20-1,TRBJ2-1,-,-,CSAREGAYKVGEQFF,TGCAGTGCTAGGGAGGGAGCGTACAAGGTCGGCGAGCAGTTCTTC
TRBV7-2,TRBJ1-6,-,-,CASTKLGGDDSPLHF,TGTGCCAGCACCAAACTGGGGGGAGACGATTCACCCCTCCACTTT
TRBV7-2,TRBJ2-7,TRBD1,-,CASSSTGFVEQYF,TGTGCCAGCAGCTCGACAGGGTTTGTCGAGCAGTACTTC
TRBV12-3/TRBV12-4,TRBJ1-2,-,few,CASSLNQGEGGYTF,TGTGCCAGCAGTCTTAACCAGGGCGAAGGTGGCTACACCTTC
TRBV14,TRBJ2-1,-,-,CASSHRYTSYNEQFF,TGTGCCAGCAGCCATCGTTATACCTCCTACAATGAGCAGTTCTTC
TRBV9,TRBJ2-5,TRBD2,few,CASSVAPTSGEETQYF,TGTGCCAGCAGCGTAGCCCCCACTAGCGGGGAAGAGACCCAGTACTTC
TRBV29-1,TRBJ2-4,-,-,CSVETGINIQYF,TGCAGCGTGGAAACAGGGATAAACATTCAGTACTTC
TRBV24-1,TRBJ2-7,TRBD1,-,CATSDFSATGGSYEQYF,TGTGCCACCAGTGATTTTTCGGCGACAGGGGGTTCCTACGAGCAGTACTTC
TRBV6-2/TRBV6-3,TRBJ2-5,-,-,CASSYSHGGPQETQYF,TGTGCCAGCAGTTACTCGCACGGGGGCCCACAAGAGACCCAGTACTTC
TRBV5-4,TRBJ1-2,TRBD1,once,CASSFRDRSGYTF,TGTGCCAGCAGCTTTCGGGACAGGAGTGGCTACACCTTC